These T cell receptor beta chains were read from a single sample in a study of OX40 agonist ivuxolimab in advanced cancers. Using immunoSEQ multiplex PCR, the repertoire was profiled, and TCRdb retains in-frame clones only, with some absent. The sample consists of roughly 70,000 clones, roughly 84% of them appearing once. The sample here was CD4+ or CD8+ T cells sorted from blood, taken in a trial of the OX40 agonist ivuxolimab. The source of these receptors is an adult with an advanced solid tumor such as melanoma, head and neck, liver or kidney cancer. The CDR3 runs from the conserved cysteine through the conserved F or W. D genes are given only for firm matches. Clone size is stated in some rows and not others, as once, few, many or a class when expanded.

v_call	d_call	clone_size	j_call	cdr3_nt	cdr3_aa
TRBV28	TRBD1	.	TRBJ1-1	TGTGCCAGCAGTGCCGGGACAGTAGTCGCTGAAGCTTTCTTT	CASSAGTVVAEAFF
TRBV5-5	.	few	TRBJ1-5	TGTGCCAGCAGCACGGGACTTCTTGATCAGCCCCAGCATTTT	CASSTGLLDQPQHF
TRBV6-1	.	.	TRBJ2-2	TGTGCCAGCAGGCCGAAAACGAACACCGGGGAGCTGTTTTTT	CASRPKTNTGELFF
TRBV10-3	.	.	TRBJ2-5	TGTGCGACCGGGGAAGAGACCCAGTACTTC	CATGEETQYF
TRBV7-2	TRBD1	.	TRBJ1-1	TGTGCCAGCAGCCCCAGGGGGACGAACACTGAAGCTTTCTTT	CASSPRGTNTEAFF
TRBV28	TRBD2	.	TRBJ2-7	TGTGCCAGCAGTTCTCCCGGGACTAGCGGAAACTTC	CASSSPGTSGNF
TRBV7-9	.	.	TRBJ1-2	TGTGCCAGCAGCCCGCGGGCAGGAGGAGGCTACACCTTC	CASSPRAGGGYTF
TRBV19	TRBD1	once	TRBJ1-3	TGTGCCAGTAGGGTTGAACATATACAGGGGGCTGGAAACACCATATATTTT	CASRVEHIQGAGNTIYF
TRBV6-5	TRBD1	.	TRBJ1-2	TGTGCCAGCAGCCTAGGGACAGGATATGGCTACACCTTC	CASSLGTGYGYTF
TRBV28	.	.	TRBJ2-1	TGTGCCAGCAGTTTAGAGCACAATGAGCAGTTCTTC	CASSLEHNEQFF
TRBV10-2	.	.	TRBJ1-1	TGCGCCAGCAGTGAAATAGGGGCCGGCACTGAAGCTTTCTTT	CASSEIGAGTEAFF
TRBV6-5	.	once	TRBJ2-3	TGTGCCAGCAGCCTGACAGGTGCTGCCACAGATACGCAGTATTTT	CASSLTGAATDTQYF
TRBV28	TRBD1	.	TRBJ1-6	TGTGCCAGCAGTTCAGGGGGATCGGGTCCACCCCTCCACTTT	CASSSGGSGPPLHF
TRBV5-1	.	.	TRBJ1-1	TGCGCCAGCAGCTTGGGACTTACGAACACTGAAGCTTTCTTT	CASSLGLTNTEAFF
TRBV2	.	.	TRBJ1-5	TGTGCCAGCAGCCCTGGACGGAGCAATCAGCCCCAGCATTTT	CASSPGRSNQPQHF
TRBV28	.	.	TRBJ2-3	TGTGCCAGCAGTTTAGGTGGGGAGGGCACAGATACGCAGTATTTT	CASSLGGEGTDTQYF
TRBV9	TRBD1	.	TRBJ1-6	TGTGCCAGCAGCGTGGACGCCGGGACAGGAAATTCACCCCTCCACTTT	CASSVDAGTGNSPLHF
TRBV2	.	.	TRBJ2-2	TGTGCCAGCAGTCGGACAGAGAACACCGGGGAGCTGTTTTTT	CASSRTENTGELFF
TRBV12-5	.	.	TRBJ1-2	TGTGCTAGTTACCTGAACTATGGCTACACCTTC	CASYLNYGYTF
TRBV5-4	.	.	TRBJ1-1	TGTGCCAGCAGCCTAACAGGGAGGAACACTGAAGCTTTCTTT	CASSLTGRNTEAFF
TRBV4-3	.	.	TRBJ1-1	TGCGCCAGCAGCCAAGCCCAAGCGCGGGGCACTGAAGCTTTCTTT	CASSQAQARGTEAFF
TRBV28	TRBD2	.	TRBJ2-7	TGTGCCAGCAGTATGCCTAGCGGGTTCACTATCTCCTACGAGCAGTACTTC	CASSMPSGFTISYEQYF
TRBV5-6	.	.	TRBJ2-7	TGTGCCAGCAGGGAGGGGACGGCCAGCCTCTACGAGCAGTACTTC	CASREGTASLYEQYF
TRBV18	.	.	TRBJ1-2	TGTGCCAGCTCTAGCAAACTCTATGGCTACACCTTC	CASSSKLYGYTF
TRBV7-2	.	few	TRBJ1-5	TGTGCCAGCAGCTTAGCCAACCCTCAGCCCCAGCATTTT	CASSLANPQPQHF
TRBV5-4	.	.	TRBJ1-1	TGTGCCAGCAGCTTGGCCCAAGGGATCATGAACACTGAAGCTTTCTTT	CASSLAQGIMNTEAFF
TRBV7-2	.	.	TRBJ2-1	TGTGCCAGCAGCTGGCAATCCTACAATGAGCAGTTCTTC	CASSWQSYNEQFF
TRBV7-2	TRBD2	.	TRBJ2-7	TGTGCCAGCAGCATCCGACTAGCGGGGGTATACGAGCAGTACTTC	CASSIRLAGVYEQYF
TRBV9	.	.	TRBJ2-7	TGTGCCAGCAGCGTAGAAGCGGGCTCCTACGAGCAGTACTTC	CASSVEAGSYEQYF
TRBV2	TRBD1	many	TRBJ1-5	TGTGCCAGCAGCCGGGACAGGGAACCTAATCAGCCCCAGCATTTT	CASSRDREPNQPQHF
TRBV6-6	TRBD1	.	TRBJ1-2	TGTGCCAGCAGAAGACAGGGGGGTCTCTATGGCTACACCTTC	CASRRQGGLYGYTF
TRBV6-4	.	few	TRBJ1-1	TGTGCCAGCAGTGAAAGGATTGGCTCTGAAGCTTTCTTT	CASSERIGSEAFF
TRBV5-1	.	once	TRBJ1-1	TGCGCCAGCAGCTCCCGGGCAGGTGGTCTCACTGAAGCTTTCTTT	CASSSRAGGLTEAFF
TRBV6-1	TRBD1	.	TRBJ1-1	TGTGCCAGCAGTCCGGGACAGGTGTTTGCTGAAGCTTTCTTT	CASSPGQVFAEAFF
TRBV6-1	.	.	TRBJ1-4	TGTGCCAGCAGTGAAAGGGTGTGGGGTAGGGAAAAACTGTTTTTT	CASSERVWGREKLFF
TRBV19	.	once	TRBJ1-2	TGTGCCAGTAGCCCAAGGGGGGGGCGAGGCTATGGCTACACCTTC	CASSPRGGRGYGYTF
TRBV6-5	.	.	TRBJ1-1	TGTGCCAGCAGTTACAGGCCCTCGGGAGGGAACACTGAAGCTTTCTTT	CASSYRPSGGNTEAFF
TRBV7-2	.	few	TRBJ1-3	TGTGCCAGCAGCTTAGGACAGCCCTCTGGAAACACCATATATTTT	CASSLGQPSGNTIYF
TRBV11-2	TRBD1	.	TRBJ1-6	TGTGCCAGCAGCCCCCGGACAGGGCGGAATTCACCCCTCCACTTT	CASSPRTGRNSPLHF
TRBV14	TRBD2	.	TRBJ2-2	TGTGCCAGCAGCCAAGAAGTGAGACTAGCGGGAGGCACCGGGGAGCTGTTTTTT	CASSQEVRLAGGTGELFF
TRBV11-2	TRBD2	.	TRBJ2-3	TGTGCCAGCAGCTTAGCCAGCGGGAGGGCTGATACGCAGTATTTT	CASSLASGRADTQYF
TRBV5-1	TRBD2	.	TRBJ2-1	TGCGCCAGCAGCTCCGGAGCGGGAGCAAGCTCCTACAATGAGCAGTTCTTC	CASSSGAGASSYNEQFF
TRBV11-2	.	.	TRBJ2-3	TGTGCCAGCAGCTTAAGGCCGGGACCTGGCACAGATACGCAGTATTTT	CASSLRPGPGTDTQYF
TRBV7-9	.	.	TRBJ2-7	TGTGCCAGCAGCTTAAACCTTCGAACCTACGAGCAGTACTTC	CASSLNLRTYEQYF
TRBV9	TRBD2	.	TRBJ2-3	TGTGCCAGCAGCGCCCATCAGCTGGCGGGGGGCCGTGCAGATACGCAGTATTTT	CASSAHQLAGGRADTQYF
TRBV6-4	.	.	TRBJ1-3	TGTGCCACCCACCTCACAGGGAGGAGAAACACCATATATTTT	CATHLTGRRNTIYF
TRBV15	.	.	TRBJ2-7	TGTGCCACCAGCAGACTTTTAGGGGTCTCCTACGAGCAGTACTTC	CATSRLLGVSYEQYF
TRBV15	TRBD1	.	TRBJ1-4	TGTGCCACCAGCAGACGAGGACAGGGGCTTAATGAAAAACTGTTTTTT	CATSRRGQGLNEKLFF
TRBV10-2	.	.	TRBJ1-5	TGCGCCAGCACTGACCCGGGGCAGAATCAGCCCCAGCATTTT	CASTDPGQNQPQHF
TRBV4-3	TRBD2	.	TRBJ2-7	TGCGCCAGCAGCCAACTGTGGGAGGGGTCCTACGAGCAGTACTTC	CASSQLWEGSYEQYF
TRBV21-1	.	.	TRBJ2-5	TGTGCCAGCAGCAAAGAGGGACTAGCGGGAGTTAAAGAGACCCAGTACTTC	CASSKEGLAGVKETQYF
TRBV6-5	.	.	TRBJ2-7	TGTGCCAGCAGTTACTCGGGCTTTACCTACGAGCAGTACTTC	CASSYSGFTYEQYF
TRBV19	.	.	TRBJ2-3	TGTGCCAGTAGTCTCGTTGCAGGGGGGACAGATACGCAGTATTTT	CASSLVAGGTDTQYF